This T cell receptor beta chain stems from a study of post-analysis software for immune sequencing data. In the study overall: Relapsing-remitting, secondary progressive and progressive-relapsing multiple sclerosis courses were included.

Every TCR beta cDNA library bore unique molecular identifiers. TCRdb processed the PCR reads anew with MiXCR; each CDR3 protein has one entry. Among roughly 730,000 distinct CDR3 sequences listed, just under 30% were seen once. The sequenced material came from blood. The TCR originated in a girl aged 5 to 17 with multiple sclerosis.

In nucleotides, the CDR3 is TGCGCCAGCAGCGGGGACACTGAAGCTTTCTTT. It translates to CASSGDTEAFF. The genes are TRBV5-1 and TRBJ1-1, with D hard to call. The CDR3 totals 11 residues. Trimming removed 4 bases from V and 3 bases from J, with 4 bases in between. Germline lookup yields CDR1 SGHRS and CDR2 YFSETQ.